A single sample gave rise to the 11 T cell receptor beta chains below, sequenced in a study of blood T cell repertoires in COVID-19. Clones were read by immunoSEQ multiplex PCR, and TCRdb kept only the in-frame ones, dropping some. The table has approximately 230,000 clones, approximately 82% seen once. The sequencing sample was made of PBMCs or T cells enriched from blood (not recorded which). Every receptor here comes from a man between 40 and 49 years old who had recovered from COVID-19.

The chain combines TRBV2 with TRBJ1-4; D unclear. The CDR3 consists of 14 residues. The V gene lost 8 bases and the J gene lost 8 bases, with 18 bases spanning the gap. Germline V gives CDR1 SNHLY, CDR2 FYNNEI. The CDR3 coding sequence is TGTGCCAGCTCCCTTGGTGGCTTTTTGGAAAAACTGTTTTTT. This encodes CASSLGGFLEKLFF.

CDR3 sequence reads: CARSLVTRGYSSGNTIYF. The DNA of the CDR3 is TGTGCCAGAAGCCTCGTCACAAGGGGTTATAGCTCTGGAAACACCATATATTTT. The rearrangement links TRBV5-3 to TRBJ1-3, with D perhaps TRBD1 (5 bases). TRBV5-3 falls under the ORF class, with uncertain function. Trimming stripped 4 bases from V and 0 bases from J, with 20 bases between. This CDR3 spans 18 amino acids.

This chain links TRBV19 with TRBJ1-5, with 7 bases matching TRBD1. The germline V gene has CDR1 LNHDA and CDR2 SQIVND (reference sequence). The CDR3 covers 15 residues. V lost 1 base, J lost 7 bases, and 7 bases stayed unmatched. The CDR3 DNA reads as TGTGCCAGTAGTATAGGGGCAACAGGGGCCCAGCCCCAGCATTTT. Amino acids: CASSIGATGAQPQHF.

The chain employs TRBV15 and TRBJ2-1, with TRBD1 identical over 7 bases. The CDR3 covers 14 residues. The germline gives CDR1 LNHNV, CDR2 YYDKDF (reference sequence). The ends lost 0 bases at V and 13 bases at J; junction bases unmatched: 9. The DNA of the CDR3 is TGTGCCACCAGCAGAGATTCGACAGGGAATGTCCAGTTCTTC. As protein: CATSRDSTGNVQFF.

The chain joins TRBV5-1 to TRBJ2-7; D perhaps matches TRBD2 (5 bases). CDR3 length equals 14 residues. V dropped 5 bases and J dropped 2 bases, with 14 bases sitting between them. Per the germline V gene, CDR1 is SGHRS and CDR2 is YFSETQ. DNA of the CDR3: TGCGCCAGCAGACGGGGTACCGACCCCTACGAGCAGTACTTC. Amino acids: CASRRGTDPYEQYF.

The rearrangement joins TRBV28 to TRBJ1-3, with D unresolved. CDR3 length: 16 amino acids. V shed 2 bases and J shed 2 bases, with 13 bases lying between them. The germline gives CDR1 MDHEN, CDR2 SYDVKM. Here the CDR3 reads CASSLSGIRPGNTIYF. CDR3 DNA sequence: TGTGCCAGCAGTTTAAGCGGCATACGCCCTGGAAACACCATATATTTT.

This chain joins TRBV7-9 and TRBJ2-7, with D tentatively TRBD2 (5 bases). This CDR3 has 13 residues. V lost 3 bases and J 2 bases, leaving 8 bases between the germline ends. CDR1 SEHNR and CDR2 FQNEAQ come from the germline V gene (reference sequence). This CDR3 is CASSFGSAYEQYF. Here the CDR3 DNA reads TGTGCCAGCAGCTTCGGTAGCGCCTACGAGCAGTACTTC.

In this sample, this clone turned up a few times. This chain uses TRBV28 with TRBJ1-3, with 7 bases identical to TRBD1. From germline, CDR1 is MDHEN and CDR2 SYDVKM. The junction had 2 bases not matched to a gene; V was cut back by 0 bases and J by 0 bases. The CDR3 consists of 16 residues. The CDR3 sequence: CASSLWTGSSGNTIYF. The CDR3 region has the DNA TGTGCCAGCAGTTTATGGACAGGGTCCTCTGGAAACACCATATATTTT.

This chain connects TRBV5-1 to TRBJ2-1, with 11 bases aligning to TRBD2. The J segment lost 5 bases and the V segment lost 5 bases, leaving 6 bases of the junction unmatched. The CDR3 spans 15 residues. The germline CDR1 and CDR2 sequences are SGHRS and YFSETQ. CDR3 residues: CASSLSGRENNEQFF. The DNA of the CDR3 is TGCGCCAGCAGTCTTAGCGGGAGGGAGAACAATGAGCAGTTCTTC.

This chain links TRBV6-2 or TRBV6-3 with TRBJ1-2; D remains ambiguous. The V end lost 6 bases, the J end lost 4 bases, and 9 bases lay between the germline ends. The CDR3 extends over 12 amino acids. Germline V gives CDR1 MNHEY, CDR2 SVGEGT. The CDR3 nucleotides read TGTGCCAGCAGACCTCGGGGCTATGGCTACACCTTC. It encodes CASRPRGYGYTF.

This clone was seen a single time. The rearrangement links TRBV10-3 to TRBJ2-4; TRBD2 agrees at 10 bases. Germline CDR1 reads ENHRY; CDR2 reads SYGVKD. Trimming at V came to 3 bases and at J to 5 bases, leaving 10 bases not matched to a gene. This CDR3 is 17 amino acids long. CDR3 sequence reads: CAISEREAGGPQNIQYF. The DNA of the CDR3 is TGTGCCATCAGTGAACGGGAAGCGGGGGGGCCGCAAAACATTCAGTACTTC.